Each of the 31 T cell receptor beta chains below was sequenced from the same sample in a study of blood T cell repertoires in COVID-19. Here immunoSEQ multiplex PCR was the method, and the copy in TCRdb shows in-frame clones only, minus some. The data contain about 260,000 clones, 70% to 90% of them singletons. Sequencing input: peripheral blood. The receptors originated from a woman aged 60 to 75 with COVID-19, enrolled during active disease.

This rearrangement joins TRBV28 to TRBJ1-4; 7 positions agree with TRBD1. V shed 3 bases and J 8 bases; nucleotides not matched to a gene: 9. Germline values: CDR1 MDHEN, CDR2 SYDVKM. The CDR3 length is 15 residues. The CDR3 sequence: CASSFRRQGGEKLFF. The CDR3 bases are TGTGCCAGCAGTTTTCGCCGACAGGGCGGCGAAAAACTGTTTTTT.

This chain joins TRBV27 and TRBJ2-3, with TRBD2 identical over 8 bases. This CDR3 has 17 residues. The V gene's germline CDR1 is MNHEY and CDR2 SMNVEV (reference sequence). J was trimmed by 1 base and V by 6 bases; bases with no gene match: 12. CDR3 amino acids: CASSRGLARIGTDTQYF. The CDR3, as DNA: TGTGCCAGCAGCCGAGGACTAGCTCGTATCGGCACAGATACGCAGTATTTT.

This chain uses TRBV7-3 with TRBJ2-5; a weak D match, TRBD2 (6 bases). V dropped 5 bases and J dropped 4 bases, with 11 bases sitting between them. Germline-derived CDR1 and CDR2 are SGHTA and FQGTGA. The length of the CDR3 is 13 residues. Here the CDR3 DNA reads TGTGCCAGCAGCACCCTAGCGCGAGAGACCCAGTACTTC. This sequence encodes CASSTLARETQYF.

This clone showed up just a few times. CDR3 sequence reads: CASSLAGQGTYGYTF. DNA of the CDR3: TGTGCCAGCAGCTTAGCGGGGCAGGGGACCTATGGCTACACCTTC. J is TRBJ1-2 and V is TRBV7-2; D is possibly TRBD1 (6 bases). Trimming removed 0 bases from V and 4 bases from J, with 12 bases in between. This CDR3 comprises 15 residues. Looked up from germline, CDR1 is SGHTA and CDR2 is FQGNSA.

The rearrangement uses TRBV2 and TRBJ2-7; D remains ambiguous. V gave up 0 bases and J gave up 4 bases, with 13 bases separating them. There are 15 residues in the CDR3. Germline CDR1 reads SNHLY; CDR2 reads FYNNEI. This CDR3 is CASSEASTVSYEQYF. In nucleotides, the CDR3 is TGTGCCAGCAGTGAAGCGTCCACGGTTTCATACGAGCAGTACTTC.

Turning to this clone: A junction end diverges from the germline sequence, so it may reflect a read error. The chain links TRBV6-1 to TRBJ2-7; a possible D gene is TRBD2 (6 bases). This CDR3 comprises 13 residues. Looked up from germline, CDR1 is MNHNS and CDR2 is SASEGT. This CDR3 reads CASSDGLSGPPHF. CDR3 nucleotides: TGTGCCAGCAGTGACGGACTAAGCGGGCCACCTCACTTC.

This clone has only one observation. The CDR3 loop is CASSLDQGVIGEQFF. DNA for the CDR3: TGTGCCAGCAGCTTAGATCAGGGGGTCATCGGTGAGCAGTTCTTC. The chain joins TRBV7-3 to TRBJ2-1; 7 bases match TRBD1. In germline, CDR1 is SGHTA, CDR2 FQGTGA. V lost 2 bases, J lost 9 bases, and 10 bases stayed unmatched. The CDR3 runs 15 residues.

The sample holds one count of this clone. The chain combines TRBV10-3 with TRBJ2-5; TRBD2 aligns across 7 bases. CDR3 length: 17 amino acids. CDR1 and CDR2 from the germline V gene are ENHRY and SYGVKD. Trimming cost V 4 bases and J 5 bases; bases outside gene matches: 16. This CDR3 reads CAISGGGAGDFTETQYF. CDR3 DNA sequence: TGTGCCATCAGTGGAGGAGGGGCGGGAGACTTTACGGAGACCCAGTACTTC.

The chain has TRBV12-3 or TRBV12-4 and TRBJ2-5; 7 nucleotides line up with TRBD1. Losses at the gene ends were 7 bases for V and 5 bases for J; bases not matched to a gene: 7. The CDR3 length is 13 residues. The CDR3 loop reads CASTLTGPETQYF. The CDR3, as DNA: TGTGCCAGCACCCTGACAGGGCCGGAGACCCAGTACTTC.

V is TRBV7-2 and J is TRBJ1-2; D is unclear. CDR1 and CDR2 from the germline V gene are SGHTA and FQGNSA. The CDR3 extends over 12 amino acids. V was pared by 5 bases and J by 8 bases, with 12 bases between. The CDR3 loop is CASSPVQVGYTF. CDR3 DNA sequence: TGTGCCAGCAGCCCGGTCCAAGTAGGCTACACCTTC.

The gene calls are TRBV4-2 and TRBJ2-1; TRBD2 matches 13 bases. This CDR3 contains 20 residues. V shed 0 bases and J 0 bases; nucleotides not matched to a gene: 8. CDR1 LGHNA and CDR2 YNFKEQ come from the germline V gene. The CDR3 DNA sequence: TGTGCCAGCAGCCAAGATTTGGGACTAGCGGGGCGGAGCTCCTACAATGAGCAGTTCTTC. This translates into CASSQDLGLAGRSSYNEQFF.

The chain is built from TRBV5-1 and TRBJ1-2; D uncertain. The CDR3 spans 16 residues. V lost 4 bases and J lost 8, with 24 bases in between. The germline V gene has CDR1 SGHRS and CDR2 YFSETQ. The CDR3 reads CASSREGGSIMEGYTF. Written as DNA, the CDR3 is TGCGCCAGCAGCAGGGAGGGAGGATCGATTATGGAGGGCTACACCTTC.

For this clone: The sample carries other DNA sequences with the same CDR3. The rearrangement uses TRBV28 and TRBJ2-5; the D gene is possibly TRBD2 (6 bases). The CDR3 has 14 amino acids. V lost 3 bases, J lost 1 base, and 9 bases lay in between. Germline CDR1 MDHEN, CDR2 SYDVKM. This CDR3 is CASSLGGVQETQYF. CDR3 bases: TGTGCCAGCAGTTTGGGGGGAGTCCAAGAGACCCAGTACTTC.

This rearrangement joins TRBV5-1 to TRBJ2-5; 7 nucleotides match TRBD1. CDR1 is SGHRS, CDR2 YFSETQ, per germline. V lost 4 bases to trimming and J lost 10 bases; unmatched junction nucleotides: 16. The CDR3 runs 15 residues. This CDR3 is CASSGKQGPQGIQYF. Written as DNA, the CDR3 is TGCGCCAGCAGCGGAAAACAGGGGCCCCAAGGCATCCAGTACTTC.

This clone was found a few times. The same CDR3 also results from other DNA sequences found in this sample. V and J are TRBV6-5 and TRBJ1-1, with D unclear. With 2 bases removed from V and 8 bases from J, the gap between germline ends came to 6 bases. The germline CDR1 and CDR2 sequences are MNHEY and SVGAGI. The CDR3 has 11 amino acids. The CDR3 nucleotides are TGTGCCAGCAGTTACGCGGGAGAAGCTTTCTTT. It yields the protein CASSYAGEAFF.

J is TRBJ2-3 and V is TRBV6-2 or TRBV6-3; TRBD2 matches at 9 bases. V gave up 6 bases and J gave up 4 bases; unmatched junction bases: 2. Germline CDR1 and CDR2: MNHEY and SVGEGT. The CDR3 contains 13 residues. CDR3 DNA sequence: TGTGCCAGCAGCTTAGCGGGAGCAGATACGCAGTATTTT. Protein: CASSLAGADTQYF.

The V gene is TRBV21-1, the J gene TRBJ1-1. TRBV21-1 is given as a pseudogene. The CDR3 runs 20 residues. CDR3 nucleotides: TGTGCCAGCAGCAAAAAGGGGGGGAACCAGTGGCCAGGGCTGAACACTGAAGCTTTCTTT. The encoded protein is CASSKKGGNQWPGLNTEAFF.

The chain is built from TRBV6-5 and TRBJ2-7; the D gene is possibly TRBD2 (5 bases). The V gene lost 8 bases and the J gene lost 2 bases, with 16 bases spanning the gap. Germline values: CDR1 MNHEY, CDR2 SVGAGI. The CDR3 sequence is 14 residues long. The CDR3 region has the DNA TGTGCCAGCGTGAAGCCTAGCCCTACCTACGAGCAGTACTTC. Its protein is CASVKPSPTYEQYF.

The DNA for the CDR3 is TGTGCCACCGCCGACACAAGGAATTCACCCCTCCACTTT. It encodes CATADTRNSPLHF. V gene TRBV19 combines with J gene TRBJ1-6, with D hard to call. The length of the CDR3 is 13 residues. Trimming stripped 10 bases from V and 7 bases from J, with 14 bases between. The germline V gene encodes CDR1 LNHDA and CDR2 SQIVND (reference sequence).

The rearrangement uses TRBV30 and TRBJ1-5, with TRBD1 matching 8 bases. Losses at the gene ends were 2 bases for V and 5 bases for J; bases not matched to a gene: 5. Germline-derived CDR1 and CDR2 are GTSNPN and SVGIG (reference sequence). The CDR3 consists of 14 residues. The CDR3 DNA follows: TGTGCCTGGAGTCCATCAGGGGGCTATCAGCCCCAGCATTTT. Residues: CAWSPSGGYQPQHF.

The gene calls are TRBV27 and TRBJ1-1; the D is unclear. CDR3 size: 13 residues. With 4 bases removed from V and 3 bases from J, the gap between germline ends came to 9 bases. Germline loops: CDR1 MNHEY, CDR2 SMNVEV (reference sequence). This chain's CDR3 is CASSSGWDTEAFF. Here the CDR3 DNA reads TGTGCCAGCAGTTCGGGATGGGACACTGAAGCTTTCTTT.

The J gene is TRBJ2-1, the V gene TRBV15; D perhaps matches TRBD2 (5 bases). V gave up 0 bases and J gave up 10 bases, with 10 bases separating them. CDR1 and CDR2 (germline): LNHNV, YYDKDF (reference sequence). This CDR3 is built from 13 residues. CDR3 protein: CATSRDRREEQFF. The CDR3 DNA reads TGTGCCACCAGCAGAGATAGACGGGAAGAGCAGTTCTTC.

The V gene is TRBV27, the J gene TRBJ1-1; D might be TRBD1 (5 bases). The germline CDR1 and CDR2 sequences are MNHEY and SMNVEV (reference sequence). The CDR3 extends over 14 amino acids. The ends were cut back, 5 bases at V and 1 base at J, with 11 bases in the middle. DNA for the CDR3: TGTGCCAGCAGTCCTATACAGGCGAACACTGAAGCTTTCTTT. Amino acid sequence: CASSPIQANTEAFF.

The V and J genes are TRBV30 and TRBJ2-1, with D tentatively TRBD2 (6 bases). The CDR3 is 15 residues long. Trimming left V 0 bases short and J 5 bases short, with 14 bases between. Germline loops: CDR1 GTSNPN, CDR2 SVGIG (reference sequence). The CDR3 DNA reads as TGTGCCTGGAGTGTACTTCGCGGGATGAACAATGAGCAGTTCTTC. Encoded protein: CAWSVLRGMNNEQFF.

CDR3 DNA sequence: TGTGCCAGCAGCCAAGAACCGGGACAGCTATACAATGAGCAGTTCTTC. Amino acid sequence: CASSQEPGQLYNEQFF. The V gene is TRBV3-1 (or the pseudogene TRBV3-2), the J gene TRBJ2-1, with 7 bases fitting TRBD1. The V gene end was trimmed by 0 bases and the J gene end by 4 bases; junction bases not matched to a gene: 6. CDR3 size: 16 residues. Germline assignment: CDR1 LGHDT and CDR2 YNNKEL (reference sequence).

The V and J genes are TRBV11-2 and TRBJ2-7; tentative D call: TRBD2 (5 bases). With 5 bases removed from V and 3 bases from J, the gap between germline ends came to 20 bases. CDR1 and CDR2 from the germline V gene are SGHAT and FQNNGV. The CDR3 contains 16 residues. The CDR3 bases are TGTGCCAGCAGCCCGTGGGCCGGGGATGGGGACTACGAGCAGTACTTC. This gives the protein CASSPWAGDGDYEQYF.

The DNA for the CDR3 is TGTGCCAGCAGTGAGGTACCAAGGGGAATTCGCAATCAGCCCCAGCATTTT. Its protein is CASSEVPRGIRNQPQHF. The chain carries TRBV6-1 and TRBJ1-5; D perhaps matches TRBD1 (5 bases). V was shortened by 3 bases and J by 2 bases, with 17 bases between the two germline ends. Germline CDR1 MNHNS, CDR2 SASEGT. The CDR3 sequence is 17 residues long.

The CDR3 nucleotides read TGTGCCTGGAGTGTACAGAGTAATTCACCCCTCCACTTT. Translating gives CAWSVQSNSPLHF. This sequence joins TRBV30 and TRBJ1-6; no definite D call. Per the germline V gene, CDR1 is GTSNPN and CDR2 is SVGIG (reference sequence). CDR3 size: 13 residues. V was pared by 0 bases and J by 6 bases, with 6 bases between.

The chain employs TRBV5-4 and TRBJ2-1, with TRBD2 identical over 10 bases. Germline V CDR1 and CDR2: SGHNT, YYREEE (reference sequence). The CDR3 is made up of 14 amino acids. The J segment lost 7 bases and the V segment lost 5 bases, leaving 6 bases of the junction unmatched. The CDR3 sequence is CASRHRTSGNEQFF. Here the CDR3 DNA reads TGTGCCAGCAGACATCGGACTAGCGGAAATGAGCAGTTCTTC.

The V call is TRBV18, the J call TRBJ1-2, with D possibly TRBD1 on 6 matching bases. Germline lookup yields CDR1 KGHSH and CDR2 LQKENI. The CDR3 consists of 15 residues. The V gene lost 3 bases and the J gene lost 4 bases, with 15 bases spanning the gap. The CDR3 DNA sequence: TGTGCCAGCTCACCCCAAAGGGGCAGGGGCTATGGCTACACCTTC. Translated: CASSPQRGRGYGYTF. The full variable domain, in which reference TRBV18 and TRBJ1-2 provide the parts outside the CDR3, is NAGVMQNPRHLVRRRGQEARLRCSPMKGHSHVYWYRQLPEEGLKFMVYLQKENIIDESGMPKERFSAEFPKEGPSILRIQQVVRGDSAAYFCASSPQRGRGYGYTFGSGTRLTVV.

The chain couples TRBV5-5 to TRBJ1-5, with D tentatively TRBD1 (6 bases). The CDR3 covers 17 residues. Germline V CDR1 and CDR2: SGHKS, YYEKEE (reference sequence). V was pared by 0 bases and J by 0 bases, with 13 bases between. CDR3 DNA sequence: TGTGCCAGCAGCTTGGAGGGAGGGACATATAGCAATCAGCCCCAGCATTTT. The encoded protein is CASSLEGGTYSNQPQHF.